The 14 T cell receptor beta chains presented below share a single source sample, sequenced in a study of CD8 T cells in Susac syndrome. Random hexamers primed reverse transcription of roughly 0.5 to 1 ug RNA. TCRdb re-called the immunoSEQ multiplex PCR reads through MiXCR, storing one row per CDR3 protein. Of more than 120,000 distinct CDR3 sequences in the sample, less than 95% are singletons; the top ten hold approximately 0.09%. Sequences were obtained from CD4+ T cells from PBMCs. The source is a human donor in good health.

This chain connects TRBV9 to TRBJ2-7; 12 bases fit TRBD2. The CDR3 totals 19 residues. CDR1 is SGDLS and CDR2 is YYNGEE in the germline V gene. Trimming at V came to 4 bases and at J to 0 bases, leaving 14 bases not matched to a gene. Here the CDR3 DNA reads TGTGCCAGCAGCCCGAACCATCTGCTAGCGGGAGGGGCCTCCTACGAGCAGTACTTC. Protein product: CASSPNHLLAGGASYEQYF.

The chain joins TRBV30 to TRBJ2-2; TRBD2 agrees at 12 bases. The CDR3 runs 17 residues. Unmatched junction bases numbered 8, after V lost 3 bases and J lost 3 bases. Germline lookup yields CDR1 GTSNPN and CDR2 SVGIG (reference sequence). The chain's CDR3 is CAWSETSGSFYTGELFF. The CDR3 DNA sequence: TGTGCCTGGAGCGAGACTAGCGGGAGCTTCTACACCGGGGAGCTGTTTTTT.

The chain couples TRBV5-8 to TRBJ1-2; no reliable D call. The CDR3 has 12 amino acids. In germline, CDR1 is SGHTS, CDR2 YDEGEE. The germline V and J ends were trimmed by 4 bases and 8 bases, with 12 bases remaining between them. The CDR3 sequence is CASSNRLGGYTF. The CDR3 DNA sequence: TGTGCCAGCAGCAACCGGCTGGGGGGCTACACCTTC.

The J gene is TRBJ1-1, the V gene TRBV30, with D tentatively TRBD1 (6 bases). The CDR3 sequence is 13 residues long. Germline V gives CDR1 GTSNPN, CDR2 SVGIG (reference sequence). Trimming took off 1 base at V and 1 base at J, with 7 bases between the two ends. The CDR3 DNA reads TGTGCCTGGAGTGGACAGGCGAACACTGAAGCTTTCTTT. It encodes CAWSGQANTEAFF.

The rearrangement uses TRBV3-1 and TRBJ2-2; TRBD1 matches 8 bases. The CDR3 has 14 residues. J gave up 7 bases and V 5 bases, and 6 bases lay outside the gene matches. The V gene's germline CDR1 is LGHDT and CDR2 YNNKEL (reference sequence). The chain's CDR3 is CASSEQGVGGELFF. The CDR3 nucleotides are TGTGCCAGCAGCGAACAGGGGGTCGGCGGGGAGCTGTTTTTT.

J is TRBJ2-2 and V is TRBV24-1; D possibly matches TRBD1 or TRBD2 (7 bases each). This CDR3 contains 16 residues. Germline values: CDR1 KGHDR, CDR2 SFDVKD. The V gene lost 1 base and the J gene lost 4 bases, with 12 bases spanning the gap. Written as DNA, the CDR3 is TGTGCCACCAGTGATTTCAGGGGGGGCGGCACCGGGGAGCTGTTTTTT. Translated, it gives CATSDFRGGGTGELFF.

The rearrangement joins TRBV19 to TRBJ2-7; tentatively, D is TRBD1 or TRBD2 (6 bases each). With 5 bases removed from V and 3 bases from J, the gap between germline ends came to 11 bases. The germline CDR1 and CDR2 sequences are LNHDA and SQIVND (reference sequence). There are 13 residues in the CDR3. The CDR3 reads CASSRGPFYEQYF. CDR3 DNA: TGTGCCAGTAGTCGGGGGCCGTTCTACGAGCAGTACTTC.

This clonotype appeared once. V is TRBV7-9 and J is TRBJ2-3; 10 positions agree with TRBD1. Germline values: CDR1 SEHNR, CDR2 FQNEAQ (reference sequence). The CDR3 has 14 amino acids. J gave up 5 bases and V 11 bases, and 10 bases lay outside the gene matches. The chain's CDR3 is CASFGQGVKDTQYF. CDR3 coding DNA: TGTGCCTCCTTCGGACAGGGGGTAAAAGATACGCAGTATTTT.

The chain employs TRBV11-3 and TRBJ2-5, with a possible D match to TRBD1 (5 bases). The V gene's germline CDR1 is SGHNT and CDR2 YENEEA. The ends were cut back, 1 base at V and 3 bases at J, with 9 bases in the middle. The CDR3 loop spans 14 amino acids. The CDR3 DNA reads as TGTGCCAGCAGCTTAGGAAGGGGTGAAGAGACCCAGTACTTC. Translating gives CASSLGRGEETQYF.

The CDR3 coding sequence is TGTGCCATCAGCCCGGGACGAAAAGAGACCCAGTACTTC. It codes for CAISPGRKETQYF. The V and J genes are TRBV10-3 and TRBJ2-5; D could derive from TRBD1 or TRBD2 (5 bases each). The V and J ends lost 6 bases and 3 bases respectively, with 11 bases between them. CDR1 is ENHRY, CDR2 SYGVKD, per germline. The CDR3 is 13 amino acids.

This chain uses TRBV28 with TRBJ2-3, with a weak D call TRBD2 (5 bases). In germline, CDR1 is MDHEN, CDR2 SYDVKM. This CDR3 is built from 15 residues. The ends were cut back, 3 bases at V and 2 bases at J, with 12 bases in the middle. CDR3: CASSLVGALTDTQYF. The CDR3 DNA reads TGTGCCAGCAGTTTGGTGGGAGCGCTCACAGATACGCAGTATTTT.

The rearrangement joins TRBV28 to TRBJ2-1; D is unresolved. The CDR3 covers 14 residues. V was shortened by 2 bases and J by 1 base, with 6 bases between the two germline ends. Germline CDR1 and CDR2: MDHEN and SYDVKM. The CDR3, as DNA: TGTGCCAGCAGTTTAAGGTTTTCCTACAATGAGCAGTTCTTC. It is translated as CASSLRFSYNEQFF. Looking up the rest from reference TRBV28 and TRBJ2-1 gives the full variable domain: DVKVTQSSRYLVKRTGEKVFLECVQDMDHENMFWYRQDPGLGLRLIYFSYDVKMKEKGDIPEGYSVSREKKERFSLILESASTNQTSMYLCASSLRFSYNEQFFGPGTRLTVL.

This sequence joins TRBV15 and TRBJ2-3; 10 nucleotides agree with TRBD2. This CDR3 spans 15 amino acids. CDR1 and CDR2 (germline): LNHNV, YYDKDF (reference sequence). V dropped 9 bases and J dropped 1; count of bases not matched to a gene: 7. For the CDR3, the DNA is TGTGCCACGCTAGGGCTAGCGGGAGGCACAGATACGCAGTATTTT. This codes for CATLGLAGGTDTQYF.

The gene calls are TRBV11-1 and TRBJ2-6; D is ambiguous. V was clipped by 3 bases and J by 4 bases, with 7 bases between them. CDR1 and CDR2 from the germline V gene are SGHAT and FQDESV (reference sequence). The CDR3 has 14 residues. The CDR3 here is CASSFDLGANVLTF. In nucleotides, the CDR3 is TGTGCCAGCAGCTTTGATTTGGGGGCCAACGTCCTGACTTTC.